Below are 29 T cell receptor beta chains sequenced from a single sample in a study of identical twins. TCRdb reprocessed the 5' RACE reads via MiXCR and lists one record per CDR3 protein. The sample records approximately 500,000 distinct CDR3 sequences, about 24% being singletons. The data were also submitted as part of a second study, on T cells expressing NK-cell markers.

Sequences were obtained from CD4+ T cells sorted from blood. The receptors shown here come from a woman younger than 35 in good health.

V and J are TRBV5-1 and TRBJ2-3; D is perhaps TRBD2 (6 bases). V was clipped by 2 bases and J by 4 bases, with 14 bases between them. Germline lookup yields CDR1 SGHRS and CDR2 YFSETQ. There are 15 residues in the CDR3. The CDR3 protein is CASSFDRPSADTQYF. The DNA of the CDR3 is TGCGCCAGCAGCTTCGACCGACCTAGCGCAGATACGCAGTATTTT. Combining the CDR3 with reference TRBV5-1 and TRBJ2-3 gives the whole variable domain KAGVTQTPRYLIKTRGQQVTLSCSPISGHRSVSWYQQTPGQGLQFLFEYFSETQRNKGNFPGRFSGRQFSNSRSEMNVSTLELGDSALYLCASSFDRPSADTQYFGPGTRLTVL.

This clonotype was counted many times. The CDR3 reads CAISGRQETNYGYTF. The CDR3 nucleotides read TGTGCCATCAGTGGGCGGCAGGAAACTAACTATGGCTACACCTTC. The chain employs TRBV10-3 and TRBJ1-2, with D hard to call. This CDR3 spans 15 amino acids. Trimming left V 4 bases short and J 0 bases short, with 12 bases between. CDR1 is ENHRY, CDR2 SYGVKD, per germline.

A few counts support this clonotype. The chain links TRBV7-9 to TRBJ2-7; TRBD2 is a possible D gene (5 bases). This CDR3 comprises 15 residues. V lost 5 bases and J lost 0, with 14 bases in between. Per the germline V gene, CDR1 is SEHNR and CDR2 is FQNEAQ (reference sequence). CDR3 DNA sequence: TGTGCCAGCAGCCCGAGGGCAGATTCCTCCTACGAGCAGTACTTC. Protein sequence: CASSPRADSSYEQYF.

The rearrangement links TRBV20-1 to TRBJ2-4; 9 nucleotides align to TRBD2. The CDR3 has 14 residues. V shed 3 bases, J shed 3 bases, and the junction held 3 bases outside the gene matches. Germline-derived CDR1 and CDR2 are DFQATT and SNEGSKA (reference sequence). The CDR3 DNA reads as TGCAGTGCTAGGCGGGAGGGCCTCAAAAACATTCAGTACTTC. The encoded protein is CSARREGLKNIQYF.

J is TRBJ2-5 and V is TRBV6-5, with D unresolved. This CDR3 is built from 14 residues. V gave up 2 bases and J gave up 4 bases, with 11 bases separating them. Germline CDR1 is MNHEY and CDR2 is SVGAGI. The CDR3 DNA sequence: TGTGCCAGCAGTTACCAGAGTGGCGGAGAGACCCAGTACTTC. It yields the protein CASSYQSGGETQYF.

This clonotype was detected a few times. The V gene is TRBV2, the J gene TRBJ2-4, with D unresolved. The germline CDR1 and CDR2 sequences are SNHLY and FYNNEI. This CDR3 has 12 amino acids. V dropped 4 bases and J dropped 2 bases, with 3 bases sitting between them. In nucleotides, the CDR3 is TGTGCCAGCAGTGGGCCCAAAAACATTCAGTACTTC. Its translation is CASSGPKNIQYF.

The chain is built from TRBV5-1 and TRBJ2-3, with 8 bases aligning to TRBD2. CDR3 size: 16 residues. The V gene end was trimmed by 4 bases and the J gene end by 6 bases; junction bases not matched to a gene: 13. Germline lookup yields CDR1 SGHRS and CDR2 YFSETQ. Here the CDR3 DNA reads TGCGCCAGCAGCCCGGGGACTAGGCGGGAGTCCGATACGCAGTATTTT. Its protein is CASSPGTRRESDTQYF.

The rearrangement uses TRBV11-2 and TRBJ2-1; D is unclear. V dropped 4 bases and J dropped 3 bases, with 16 bases sitting between them. Germline CDR1 reads SGHAT; CDR2 reads FQNNGV. The CDR3 spans 16 residues. CDR3 loop: CASSSLTSGFYNEQFF. CDR3 DNA: TGTGCCAGCAGCTCTCTTACTTCAGGTTTCTACAATGAGCAGTTCTTC.

The rearrangement uses TRBV20-1 and TRBJ1-2, with TRBD1 matching 10 bases. Germline V gene sequence: CDR1 DFQATT, CDR2 SNEGSKA (reference sequence). J lost 6 bases, V lost 5 bases, and 3 bases had no gene match. This CDR3 comprises 12 residues. CDR3 region: CSARTGGHGYTF. For the CDR3, the DNA is TGCAGTGCTCGGACAGGGGGGCATGGCTACACCTTC.

The chain has TRBV6-2 or TRBV6-3 and TRBJ2-1; 7 bases are shared with TRBD1. The V gene's germline CDR1 is MNHEY and CDR2 SVGEGT. CDR3 size: 16 residues. Unmatched junction bases numbered 10, after V lost 1 base and J lost 7 bases. CDR3 DNA sequence: TGTGCCAGCAGTTACTGGGGACAGAGAAAGATAAATGAGCAGTTCTTC. Translating gives CASSYWGQRKINEQFF.

This chain links TRBV7-3 with TRBJ2-3, with 9 bases lining up with TRBD1. The CDR3 contains 15 residues. CDR1 is SGHTA and CDR2 is FQGTGA in the germline V gene. V lost 4 bases and J lost 6; bases outside the gene matches: 8. The CDR3 DNA is TGTGCCAGCAGCTCATCCGGGACAGGGTCCGATACGCAGTATTTT. The encoded protein is CASSSSGTGSDTQYF.

The rearrangement uses TRBV7-2 and TRBJ2-5; 13 bases agree with TRBD2. J lost 5 bases, V lost 5 bases, and 8 bases had no gene match. Germline CDR1 reads SGHTA; CDR2 reads FQGNSA. This CDR3 has 16 amino acids. The CDR3 spells CASSVTSGRAGETQYF. In nucleotides, the CDR3 is TGTGCCAGCAGCGTCACTAGCGGGAGGGCCGGGGAGACCCAGTACTTC.

This clonotype was observed at least ten times. The genes are TRBV18 and TRBJ1-2; D gene unclear. The CDR3 spans 13 residues. Trimming left V 6 bases short and J 3 bases short, with 11 bases between. Germline V CDR1 and CDR2: KGHSH, LQKENI. CDR3 nucleotide sequence: TGTGCCAGCTCCCTCGGGAGCTACTATGGCTACACCTTC. This sequence encodes CASSLGSYYGYTF.

J is TRBJ2-2 and V is TRBV24-1; D is ambiguous. Germline V gene data show CDR1 as KGHDR and CDR2 as SFDVKD. V gave up 5 bases and J gave up 4 bases, with 7 bases separating them. The CDR3 extends over 13 amino acids. CDR3 protein: CATSATSTGELFF. The CDR3 nucleotides read TGTGCCACCAGTGCTACATCCACCGGGGAGCTGTTTTTT.

This clonotype appeared a few times. The genes are TRBV4-2 and TRBJ2-3, with D perhaps matching TRBD2 (6 bases). CDR1 LGHNA and CDR2 YNFKEQ come from the germline V gene. The CDR3 spans 16 residues. The V and J ends lost 4 bases and 2 bases respectively, with 16 bases between them. The CDR3 DNA reads as TGTGCCAGCAGCCGGACGACTAGAGGAAACACAGATACGCAGTATTTT. Its translation: CASSRTTRGNTDTQYF.

In its sample, this clonotype was seen a few times. The chain links TRBV6-5 to TRBJ1-2; TRBD1 is a possible D gene (5 bases). Looked up from germline, CDR1 is MNHEY and CDR2 is SVGAGI. V lost 4 bases, J lost 7 bases, and 13 bases lay in between. This CDR3 comprises 13 residues. DNA of the CDR3: TGTGCCAGCAGTTTCGGCAGGGAGCCTGGCTACACCTTC. Encoded protein: CASSFGREPGYTF.

This clonotype was seen more than once but under ten times. The chain employs TRBV11-2 and TRBJ2-7, with D possibly matching TRBD2 (6 bases). V was cut by 3 bases and J by 1 base, with 10 bases left in between. This CDR3 is 14 amino acids long. Germline CDR1 SGHAT, CDR2 FQNNGV. Written as DNA, the CDR3 is TGTGCCAGCAGCTTTGGGACTCAGTCCTACGAGCAGTACTTC. It yields the protein CASSFGTQSYEQYF.

The chain is built from TRBV7-9 and TRBJ2-7; 11 nucleotides line up with TRBD2. The CDR3 loop spans 15 amino acids. The V gene end was trimmed by 5 bases and the J gene end by 3 bases; junction bases not matched to a gene: 6. Germline assignment: CDR1 SEHNR and CDR2 FQNEAQ (reference sequence). CDR3 coding DNA: TGTGCCAGCAGCCCACCGGGACTAGCGGTCTACGAGCAGTACTTC. Its translation: CASSPPGLAVYEQYF.

The chain links TRBV10-3 to TRBJ2-3, with D maybe TRBD2 (5 bases). The V end was cut by 5 bases, the J end by 4 bases, with 7 bases between. This CDR3 contains 12 residues. CDR1 is ENHRY and CDR2 is SYGVKD in the germline V gene. DNA of the CDR3: TGTGCCATCAGTACTAGTTCAGATACGCAGTATTTT. It yields the protein CAISTSSDTQYF.

The CDR3 sequence: CASSTGTALMNTEAFF. In DNA form, the CDR3 reads TGCGCCAGCAGCACCGGGACAGCCCTCATGAACACTGAAGCTTTCTTT. V and J are TRBV5-1 and TRBJ1-1, with 7 nucleotides matching TRBD1. Germline loops: CDR1 SGHRS, CDR2 YFSETQ. J was trimmed by 0 bases and V by 4 bases; bases with no gene match: 9. The length of the CDR3 is 16 residues.

The genes are TRBV4-3 and TRBJ2-1; D gene unclear. This CDR3 is built from 15 residues. The V end was cut by 4 bases, the J end by 4 bases, with 14 bases between. Germline V gene data show CDR1 as LGHNA and CDR2 as YSLEER. The CDR3 protein is CASSRKKTGYNEQFF. In DNA, the CDR3 is TGCGCCAGCAGCCGAAAAAAAACTGGTTACAATGAGCAGTTCTTC.

V gene TRBV10-1 combines with J gene TRBJ2-7; 12 bases are a match to TRBD2. Trimming at V came to 5 bases and at J to 6 bases, leaving 5 bases not matched to a gene. Per germline, CDR1 WNHNN and CDR2 SYGVQD (reference sequence). CDR3 length: 14 amino acids. CDR3 residues: CASSPSGGASEQYF. The DNA of the CDR3 is TGCGCCAGCAGTCCTAGCGGGGGGGCCTCCGAGCAGTACTTC.

This sequence joins TRBV24-1 and TRBJ2-3, with 8 positions matching TRBD1. Germline V gene lookup returns CDR1 KGHDR and CDR2 SFDVKD. V lost 4 bases, J lost 0 bases, and 2 bases stayed unmatched. The CDR3 is 15 amino acids. The CDR3 sequence: CATSDRGRSTDTQYF. The CDR3 DNA sequence: TGTGCCACCAGTGACAGGGGGCGGAGCACAGATACGCAGTATTTT.

V usage is TRBV4-3 and J usage is TRBJ2-1; 8 bases map to TRBD1. The CDR3 is made up of 14 amino acids. Unmatched junction bases numbered 11, after V lost 8 bases and J lost 8 bases. Per the germline V gene, CDR1 is LGHNA and CDR2 is YSLEER. CDR3 coding DNA: TGCGCCAGCGGACCCCATTCACAGGGGGATGAGCAGTTCTTC. Amino acid sequence: CASGPHSQGDEQFF.

The CDR3 region has the DNA TGCAGTGCTGAACGGCGGGACTACTACAATGAGCAGTTCTTC. It encodes CSAERRDYYNEQFF. J is TRBJ2-1 and V is TRBV20-1, with TRBD2 matching over 7 bases. In germline, CDR1 is DFQATT, CDR2 SNEGSKA (reference sequence). The CDR3 is 14 residues long. With V trimmed by 5 bases and J by 3 bases, 7 bases remained unmatched.

The CDR3 loop reads CASSPLGLHQGRTQYF. In DNA form, the CDR3 reads TGTGCCAGCAGTCCTCTCGGGCTACATCAGGGCCGGACCCAGTACTTC. The chain carries TRBV27 and TRBJ2-5; D might be TRBD1 (5 bases). This CDR3 region has 16 residues. V lost 5 bases and J lost 7, with 23 bases in between. CDR1 is MNHEY and CDR2 is SMNVEV in the germline V gene (reference sequence).

The chain couples TRBV11-2 to TRBJ2-7; tentative D call: TRBD2 (5 bases). Germline loops: CDR1 SGHAT, CDR2 FQNNGV. The CDR3 has 14 amino acids. Trimming removed 1 base from V and 4 bases from J, with 11 bases in between. This CDR3 reads CASSLVQRGYEQYF. DNA for the CDR3: TGTGCCAGCAGCTTAGTCCAGCGAGGGTACGAGCAGTACTTC. The entire variable domain, with the rest obtained from reference TRBV11-2 and TRBJ2-7, is as follows: EAGVAQSPRYKIIEKRQSVAFWCNPISGHATLYWYQQILGQGPKLLIQFQNNGVVDDSQLPKDRFSAERLKGVDSTLKIQPAKLEDSAVYLCASSLVQRGYEQYFGPGTRLTVT.

CDR3 sequence reads: CASRGGAANTGELFF. CDR3 bases: TGTGCCAGCCGAGGGGGGGCCGCGAACACCGGGGAGCTGTTTTTT. The gene calls are TRBV2 and TRBJ2-2; D may be TRBD2 (7 bases). The CDR3 has 15 amino acids. V lost 8 bases and J 0 bases, leaving 13 bases between the germline ends. The germline V gene has CDR1 SNHLY and CDR2 FYNNEI.

The chain uses TRBV20-1 and TRBJ2-7, with TRBD1 identical over 8 bases. The CDR3 length is 14 residues. The germline V gene has CDR1 DFQATT and CDR2 SNEGSKA (reference sequence). The V and J ends lost 4 bases and 6 bases, in that order; junction bases with no gene match: 11. CDR3 region: CSATLNGQGLEQYF. The CDR3 bases are TGCAGTGCTACTTTAAACGGACAGGGCCTCGAGCAGTACTTC.